A single sample is the source of the 10 T cell receptor beta chains below, sequenced in a study of breast tumors, draining lymph nodes, adjacent tissues. TCRdb redid the calling of the multiplex PCR reads with MiXCR, one entry per CDR3 protein. The sample shows some 9,200 distinct CDR3 sequences, about 42% of them seen only once. The sequencing input was tumor-adjacent breast tissue. These receptors were obtained from a female donor with breast cancer. Some clones in this sample may be carry-over from other donors' samples.

The CDR3 region has the DNA TGTGCCAGCACCGATTCCCCCGGGACAGATAGTCCACCCCTCCACTTT. Its protein is CASTDSPGTDSPPLHF. The V gene is TRBV28, the J gene TRBJ1-6; TRBD1 matches 7 bases. The length of the CDR3 is 16 residues. Per the germline V gene, CDR1 is MDHEN and CDR2 is SYDVKM. The trim removed 7 bases at V and 11 bases at J, leaving 17 bases unmatched.

The chain is built from TRBV9 and TRBJ2-5, with D possibly being TRBD1 (5 bases). The CDR3 is 14 amino acids. Germline assignment: CDR1 SGDLS and CDR2 YYNGEE. The V gene lost 0 bases and the J gene lost 1 base, with 7 bases spanning the gap. The CDR3 loop is CASSVGTSQETQYF. The CDR3 DNA follows: TGTGCCAGCAGCGTAGGGACATCCCAAGAGACCCAGTACTTC.

This clonotype was seen ten or more times. The J gene is TRBJ1-2, the V gene TRBV27; 7 nucleotides match TRBD1. Unmatched junction bases numbered 10, after V lost 4 bases and J lost 5 bases. This CDR3 has 15 amino acids. CDR1 is MNHEY and CDR2 is SMNVEV in the germline V gene (reference sequence). CDR3 sequence (DNA): TGTGCCAGCAGTTCCGGGACAGCCAGGCAGTATGGCTACACCTTC. This codes for CASSSGTARQYGYTF.

The V gene is TRBV6-1, the J gene TRBJ1-3; a possible D gene is TRBD1 (5 bases). CDR3 length equals 16 residues. The V end was cut by 8 bases, the J end by 0 bases, with 17 bases between. Germline V gives CDR1 MNHNS, CDR2 SASEGT. CDR3 DNA sequence: TGTGCCAGCTCTTCTCGGGGCAGAAGCTCTGGAAACACCATATATTTT. Its protein product is CASSSRGRSSGNTIYF.

The CDR3 DNA sequence: TGCAGTGCTAAGAGGCCGGGACTAGCGTTCTCCTACGAGCAGTACTTC. It encodes CSAKRPGLAFSYEQYF. The chain employs TRBV20-1 and TRBJ2-7, with TRBD2 identical over 10 bases. J gave up 0 bases and V 4 bases, and 9 bases lay outside the gene matches. The germline CDR1 and CDR2 sequences are DFQATT and SNEGSKA (reference sequence). The CDR3 consists of 16 residues.

Relative to its sample, this clonotype is medium-sized. The chain couples TRBV20-1 to TRBJ2-5; D call uncertain. CDR3 size: 16 residues. CDR1 DFQATT and CDR2 SNEGSKA come from the germline V gene (reference sequence). V shed 0 bases and J shed 5 bases, with 19 bases lying between them. The CDR3 nucleotides are TGCAGTGCTAGAGATAGTACCCGCCCTAATAGGGAGACCCAGTACTTC. Translating it yields CSARDSTRPNRETQYF.

This clonotype was seen ten or more times. The chain recombines TRBV20-1 with TRBJ2-1, with 8 bases aligning to TRBD2. The trim removed 0 bases at V and 3 bases at J, leaving 7 bases unmatched. Looked up from germline, CDR1 is DFQATT and CDR2 is SNEGSKA (reference sequence). There are 16 residues in the CDR3. CDR3 in amino acids: CSAREWLAGNYNEQFF. CDR3 bases: TGCAGTGCTAGAGAGTGGTTAGCGGGAAACTACAATGAGCAGTTCTTC.

This clonotype appeared many times. V and J are TRBV7-4 and TRBJ2-3, with D possibly being TRBD2 (5 bases). Trimming left V 5 bases short and J 4 bases short, with 22 bases between. The V gene's germline CDR1 is SGHVT and CDR2 SQSDAQ. The CDR3 length is 17 residues. The CDR3 loop reads CASSPAERLVPADTQYF. The CDR3 nucleotides read TGTGCCAGCAGCCCTGCCGAGCGGCTAGTACCGGCAGATACGCAGTATTTT.

By share, this clonotype ranks as medium-sized (0.01 to 0.1%). This chain uses TRBV20-1 with TRBJ2-1, with TRBD1 matching 9 bases. There are 15 residues in the CDR3. The V gene end was trimmed by 4 bases and the J gene end by 8 bases; junction bases not matched to a gene: 12. The germline V gene has CDR1 DFQATT and CDR2 SNEGSKA (reference sequence). CDR3 DNA: TGCAGTGCTAAACCCCGGGACAGGGTGGTCGATGAGCAGTTCTTC. Translating gives CSAKPRDRVVDEQFF.

This sequence joins TRBV7-9 and TRBJ2-7; unclear D gene. The germline V gene encodes CDR1 SEHNR and CDR2 FQNEAQ (reference sequence). The CDR3 runs to 14 residues. Trimming took off 1 base at V and 0 bases at J, with 7 bases between the two ends. The CDR3 DNA is TGTGCCAGCAGCTTAGATCCCAGCTCCTACGAGCAGTACGTC. Translated, it gives CASSLDPSSYEQYV.